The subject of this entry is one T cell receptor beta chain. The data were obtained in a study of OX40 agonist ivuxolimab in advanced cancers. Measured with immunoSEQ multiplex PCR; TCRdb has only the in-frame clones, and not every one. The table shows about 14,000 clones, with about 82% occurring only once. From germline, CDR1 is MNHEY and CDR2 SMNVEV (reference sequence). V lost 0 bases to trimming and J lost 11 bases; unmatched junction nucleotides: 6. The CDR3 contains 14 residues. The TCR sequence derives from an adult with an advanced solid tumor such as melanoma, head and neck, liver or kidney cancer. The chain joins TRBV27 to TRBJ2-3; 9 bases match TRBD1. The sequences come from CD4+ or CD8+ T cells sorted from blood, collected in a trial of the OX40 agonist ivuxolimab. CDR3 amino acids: CASSLSPTGQGQYF. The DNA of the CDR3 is TGTGCCAGCAGTTTATCACCGACGGGACAGGGGCAGTATTTT.